One T cell receptor beta chain is described in this entry. The data are from a study of Ad26.COV2.S vaccination and SARS-CoV-2 variants. Whole-study context: As a participant in COV1001, the donor was in the Ad26.COV2.S trial arm.

Treatment reported: roughly 18 received Ad26.COV2.S at low or high dose, single or two shots; 5 received placebo; per-sample allocation not given. All samples were drawn on day 63, counting from the first vaccine or placebo injection. Germline CDR1 reads LGHDT; CDR2 reads YNNKEL (reference sequence). The V end was cut by 4 bases, the J end by 1 base, with 10 bases between. The CDR3 consists of 14 residues. This table comes from immunoSEQ multiplex PCR, and its TCRdb copy is limited to in-frame clones, with some not included. The data show about 460,000 clones, with roughly nine tenths seen just once and around 1.8% held by the top ten.

The material was peripheral blood, obtained in a trial of Ad26.COV2.S vaccine versus placebo. This TCR came from a person between 18 and 60 years old who received the Ad26.COV2.S COVID-19 vaccine or a placebo. V is TRBV3-1 (or the pseudogene TRBV3-2) and J is TRBJ1-1, with D perhaps TRBD1 (5 bases). The CDR3 here is CASSRPTANTEAFF. The CDR3 nucleotides are TGTGCCAGCAGCCGCCCGACAGCGAACACTGAAGCTTTCTTT.